This is a list of T cell receptor beta chains from one sample in a study of T cell changes during pregnancy in multiple sclerosis. TCRdb's copy holds only in-frame clones and misses some; the assay was immunoSEQ multiplex PCR. This sample has about 92,000 clones, with over 85% found just once. Sample: peripheral blood, taken in the first trimester of pregnancy. These receptors were obtained from a female donor with multiple sclerosis, enrolled in a pregnancy study. Both conserved end residues are part of each CDR3. A D gene is named only where the DNA matches it firmly. Rows give clone size only sometimes, using once, few, many, or a class for an expanded clone.

V gene	CDR3 length	clone size	J gene	D gene	CDR3 DNA	CDR3 protein
TRBV19	13	-	TRBJ2-7	-	TGTGCCAGTAGTCCAGGGGGGAGCGACGAGCAGTACTTC	CASSPGGSDEQYF
TRBV7-9	15	-	TRBJ2-7	TRBD1	TGTGCCAGCAGCATAACGACCGGACAGGCCTACGAGCAGTACTTC	CASSITTGQAYEQYF
TRBV14	13	-	TRBJ1-5	-	TGTGCCAGCAGCCCCGACAGGAATCAGCCCCAGCATTTT	CASSPDRNQPQHF
TRBV18	15	-	TRBJ2-3	-	TGTGCCAGCTTGCGGGATGTGACTAGCACAGATACGCAGTATTTT	CASLRDVTSTDTQYF
TRBV10-3	15	-	TRBJ2-3	-	TGTGCCAGCGCCGAATCTCCGTCCAGCACAGATACGCAGTATTTT	CASAESPSSTDTQYF
TRBV30	12	few	TRBJ1-1	-	TGTGCCTACTCGGGTGAGGGCACTGAAGCTTTCTTT	CAYSGEGTEAFF
TRBV10-3	14	-	TRBJ1-1	TRBD1	TGTGCCATCAGGCCGCCGGGACAGGGAACTGAAGCTTTCTTT	CAIRPPGQGTEAFF
TRBV2	15	-	TRBJ2-1	-	TGTGCCAGCAGTGAAAGGGGTGCAGGGTGGAATGAGCAGTTCTTC	CASSERGAGWNEQFF
TRBV19	15	-	TRBJ2-2	-	TGTGCCAGTAGTAAAGGGGGTTTGTACACCGGGGAGCTGTTTTTT	CASSKGGLYTGELFF
TRBV5-6	17	-	TRBJ2-5	-	TGTGCCAGCAGCTCGTTATCCGGGACACAGAAACAAGAGACCCAGTACTTC	CASSSLSGTQKQETQYF
TRBV5-5	12	-	TRBJ2-7	TRBD2	TGTGCCAGCGGGACTAGCGACTACGAGCAGTACTTC	CASGTSDYEQYF
TRBV4-2	15	-	TRBJ2-7	-	TGTGCCAGCAGCCAAGGTTGGCAGGGGACGTACGAGCAGTACTTC	CASSQGWQGTYEQYF
TRBV6-1	15	-	TRBJ2-7	TRBD1	TGTGCCAGCAGTCCTGTCCAGGGGGCCTCGGACGAGCAGTACTTC	CASSPVQGASDEQYF
TRBV15	17	-	TRBJ1-6	-	TGTGCCACCAGCAGAGGGGCCGCCGGAGAGGGTGGTTCACCCCTCCACTTT	CATSRGAAGEGGSPLHF
TRBV13	15	-	TRBJ2-6	-	TGTGCCAGCAGCGACGGGGGGCCTGGGGCCAACGTCCTGACTTTC	CASSDGGPGANVLTF
TRBV5-1	15	-	TRBJ1-2	TRBD1	TGCGCCAGCAGCTTGGCCGACAGGGGGAGTGGTGGCTACACCTTC	CASSLADRGSGGYTF
TRBV2	16	-	TRBJ1-3	TRBD1	TGTGCCAGCAGTGGGACAGGTCTTTTGCGCGGAAACACCATATATTTT	CASSGTGLLRGNTIYF
TRBV7-8	16	-	TRBJ1-1	TRBD1	TGTGCCAGCAGCTTTAGACAGGGTGGGAGCGCGACTGAAGCTTTCTTT	CASSFRQGGSATEAFF
TRBV6-1	15	-	TRBJ2-5	TRBD2	TGTGCCAGCAGCCAGAGAAGCGGGAGCCAAGAGACCCAGTACTTC	CASSQRSGSQETQYF
TRBV2	14	-	TRBJ1-5	-	TGTGCCAGCAGGGAGTTAGCCTCGGGTCAGCCCCAGCATTTT	CASRELASGQPQHF
TRBV25-1	17	once	TRBJ2-2	TRBD1	TGTGCCAGCAGTAGTAGGACAGGGGGCTTTGGCACCGGGGAGCTGTTTTTT	CASSSRTGGFGTGELFF
TRBV5-6	11	-	TRBJ2-1	-	TGTGCCAGCAGCTTTATCAGTGAGCAGTTCTTC	CASSFISEQFF
TRBV6-5	15	-	TRBJ2-2	-	TGTGCCAGCAGTTACGTAGGAGGGAACACCGGGGAGCTGTTTTTT	CASSYVGGNTGELFF
TRBV27	12	-	TRBJ2-5	-	TGTGCCAGCAGGGCTGCAGGAGAGACCCAGTACTTC	CASRAAGETQYF
TRBV11-2	15	-	TRBJ1-4	TRBD1	TGTGCCAGCAGCTTCGGACAGGGAGTTAATGAAAAACTGTTTTTT	CASSFGQGVNEKLFF
TRBV29-1	13	-	TRBJ1-1	-	TGCAGCGTTGAATTACAGGGCAACACTGAAGCTTTCTTT	CSVELQGNTEAFF